This T cell receptor beta chain emerged from a study of T cell responses to AZD1222 COVID-19 vaccine. This CDR3 contains 13 residues. The germline V and J ends were trimmed by 5 bases and 6 bases, with 13 bases remaining between them. Clones were sequenced by immunoSEQ multiplex PCR, and TCRdb holds only the in-frame ones, with some missing. This table holds more than 95,000 clones, roughly 91% found once. Sequencing was performed on peripheral blood, taken on day 0 of AZD1222 vaccination. The V and J genes are TRBV12-3 or TRBV12-4 and TRBJ1-2; D uncertain. This clonotype was obtained from an adult in good health. Written as DNA, the CDR3 is TGTGCCAGCAGTCCATACGGGTCCGATGGCTACACCTTC. It translates to CASSPYGSDGYTF.